This T cell receptor (beta chain) is drawn from a study of cytomegalovirus exposure and HLA in healthy donors. CDR3 length: 14 residues. The V gene's germline CDR1 is MDHEN and CDR2 SYDVKM. The germline V and J ends were trimmed by 7 bases and 7 bases, with 17 bases remaining between them. Primers: 60 Vbeta forward and 13 Jbeta reverse. Measured with immunoSEQ multiplex PCR; TCRdb has only the in-frame clones, and not every one. The data contain roughly 110,000 clones, 70% to 85% of them seen just once; the ten biggest clones take up 9.5% to 13%. The sample was PBMCs. J is TRBJ1-5 and V is TRBV28, with D tentatively TRBD1 (6 bases). The origin of this receptor is a man between 40 and 49 years old in good health and CMV-seropositive. The CDR3 region has the DNA TGTGCCAGCAAGATAGGGGGGGCTCGGCAGCCCCAGCATTTT. Its protein product is CASKIGGARQPQHF.